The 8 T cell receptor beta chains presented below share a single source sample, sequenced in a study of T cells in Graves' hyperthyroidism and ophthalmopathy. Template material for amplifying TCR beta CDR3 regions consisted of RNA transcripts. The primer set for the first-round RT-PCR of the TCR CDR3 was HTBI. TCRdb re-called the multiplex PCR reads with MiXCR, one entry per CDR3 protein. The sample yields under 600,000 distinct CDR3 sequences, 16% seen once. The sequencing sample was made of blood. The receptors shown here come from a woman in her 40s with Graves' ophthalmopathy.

This chain's CDR3 is CASSLGTGNPSETQYF. CDR3 in DNA: TGTGCCAGCAGCTTAGGTACGGGCAACCCCTCAGAGACCCAGTACTTC. J is TRBJ2-5 and V is TRBV11-2; D remains ambiguous. CDR3 size: 16 residues. Germline CDR1 and CDR2: SGHAT and FQNNGV. Trimming removed 1 base at V and 4 bases at J, with 16 bases between.

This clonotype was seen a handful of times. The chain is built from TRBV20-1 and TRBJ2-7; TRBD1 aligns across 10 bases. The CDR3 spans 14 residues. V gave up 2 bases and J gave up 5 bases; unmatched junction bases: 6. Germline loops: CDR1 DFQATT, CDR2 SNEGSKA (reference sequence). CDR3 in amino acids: CSARPDRGLHEQYF. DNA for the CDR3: TGCAGTGCTAGACCAGACAGGGGGCTTCACGAGCAGTACTTC.

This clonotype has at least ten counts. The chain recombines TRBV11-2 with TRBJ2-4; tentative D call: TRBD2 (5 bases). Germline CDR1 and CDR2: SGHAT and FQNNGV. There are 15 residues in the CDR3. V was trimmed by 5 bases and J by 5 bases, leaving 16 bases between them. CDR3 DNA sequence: TGTGCCAGCAGCCCCCGGGCCCGGGGTGAAAACATTCAGTACTTC. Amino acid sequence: CASSPRARGENIQYF.

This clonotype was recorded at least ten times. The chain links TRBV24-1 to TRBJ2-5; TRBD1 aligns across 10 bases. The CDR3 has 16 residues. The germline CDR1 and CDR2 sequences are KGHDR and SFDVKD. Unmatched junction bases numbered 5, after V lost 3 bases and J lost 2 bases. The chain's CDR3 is CATSDTRQGAQETQYF. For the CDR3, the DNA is TGTGCCACCAGTGATACTCGACAGGGGGCACAAGAGACCCAGTACTTC.

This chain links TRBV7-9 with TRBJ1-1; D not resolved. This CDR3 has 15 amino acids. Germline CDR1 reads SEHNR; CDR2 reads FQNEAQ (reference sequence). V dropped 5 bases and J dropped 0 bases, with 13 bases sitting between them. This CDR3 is CASSGPKTMNTEAFF. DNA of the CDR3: TGTGCCAGCAGCGGACCGAAGACCATGAACACTGAAGCTTTCTTT.

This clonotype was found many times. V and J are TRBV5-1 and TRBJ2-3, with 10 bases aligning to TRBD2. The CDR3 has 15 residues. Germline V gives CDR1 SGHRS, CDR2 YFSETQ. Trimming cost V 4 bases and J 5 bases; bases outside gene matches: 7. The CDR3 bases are TGCGCCAGCAGCCCTCTAGCGGGAGCGGGAGATACGCAGTATTTT. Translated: CASSPLAGAGDTQYF.

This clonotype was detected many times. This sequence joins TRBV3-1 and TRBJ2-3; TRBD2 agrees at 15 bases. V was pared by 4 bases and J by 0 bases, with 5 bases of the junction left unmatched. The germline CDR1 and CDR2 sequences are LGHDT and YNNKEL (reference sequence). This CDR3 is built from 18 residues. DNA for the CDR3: TGTGCCAGCAGCCCCGGGACTAGCGGGGGGCGGAGCACAGATACGCAGTATTTT. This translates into CASSPGTSGGRSTDTQYF.

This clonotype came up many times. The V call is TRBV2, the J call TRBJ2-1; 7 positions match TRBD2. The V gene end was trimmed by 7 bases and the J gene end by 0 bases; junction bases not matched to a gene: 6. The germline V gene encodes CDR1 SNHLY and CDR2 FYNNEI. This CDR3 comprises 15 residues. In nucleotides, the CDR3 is TGTGCCAGCACTCAAGTAGCGGGCTCCTACAATGAGCAGTTCTTC. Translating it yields CASTQVAGSYNEQFF. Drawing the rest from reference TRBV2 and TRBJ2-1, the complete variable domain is EPEVTQTPSHQVTQMGQEVILRCVPISNHLYFYWYRQILGQKVEFLVSFYNNEISEKSEIFDDQFSVERPDGSNFTLKIRSTKLEDSAMYFCASTQVAGSYNEQFFGPGTRLTVL.